Listed below are T cell receptor beta chains from one sample, sequenced in a study of pediatric ulcerative colitis. Sequenced by immunoSEQ multiplex PCR; TCRdb stores in-frame clones only, minus some. This repertoire shows roughly 49,000 clones, around 79% found once; its top ten account for less than 4.5%. Sequenced material: gut tissue. All receptors derive from a girl under 18 with moderate ulcerative colitis. Each CDR3 is given with its conserved first and last residue. The D gene is left open where the match is weak. Not every row has a clone size; where given, it reads once, few, many or a size class.

size | D | J | V | DNA | CDR3
NA | TRBD1 | TRBJ2-1 | TRBV9 | TGTGCCAGCAGCGTAGCCGGACAGGGGCACAATGAGCAGTTCTTC | CASSVAGQGHNEQFF
NA | NA | TRBJ1-1 | TRBV5-8 | TGTGCCAGCAGCTTGGTCGTTTTGGGGGGCATTAACGCTGAAGCTTTCTTT | CASSLVVLGGINAEAFF
NA | NA | TRBJ2-1 | TRBV15 | TGTGCCACCAGCAGAGATCGGGGGCGAAGAATAGGCAATGAGCAGTTCTTC | CATSRDRGRRIGNEQFF
NA | TRBD2 | TRBJ2-4 | TRBV5-1 | TGCGCCAGCAGCTCGCCCGCGGGGGATTTAGCCAAAAACATTCAGTACTTC | CASSSPAGDLAKNIQYF
NA | TRBD1 | TRBJ1-2 | TRBV30 | TGTGCCTGGAGTGTGGTCTACCGGACAGGGGGCCCTATCTATGGCTACACCTTC | CAWSVVYRTGGPIYGYTF
NA | TRBD1 | TRBJ1-2 | TRBV6-1 | TGTGCCAGCACGGACAGGGACTATGGCTACACCTTC | CASTDRDYGYTF
NA | TRBD2 | TRBJ2-3 | TRBV29-1 | TGCAGCGTACTAGCGGGAGAGTCAGATACGCAGTATTTT | CSVLAGESDTQYF
few | TRBD1 | TRBJ1-6 | TRBV4-1 | TGCGCCAGCAGCCAAGACAGGGGGGGATCCTATAATTCACCCCTCCACTTT | CASSQDRGGSYNSPLHF
NA | NA | TRBJ1-3 | TRBV15 | TGTGCCACCTCAGACACCCGGGACGGCTCTGGAAACACCATATATTTT | CATSDTRDGSGNTIYF
NA | NA | TRBJ2-3 | TRBV28 | TGTGCCAGCAACGTCCGGGGTGTGGATACGCAGTATTTT | CASNVRGVDTQYF
NA | NA | TRBJ2-7 | TRBV7-9 | TGTGCCAGCAGCTTAGGAAGCTACGAGCAGTACTTC | CASSLGSYEQYF
NA | TRBD1 | TRBJ1-1 | TRBV25-1 | TGTGCCAGCAGTGGACAGGGGTACACTGAAGCTTTCTTT | CASSGQGYTEAFF
few | NA | TRBJ2-7 | TRBV28 | TGTGCCAGCAGTTTAACACAGGTTCGCTACGAGCAGTACTTC | CASSLTQVRYEQYF
NA | NA | TRBJ2-1 | TRBV5-4 | TGTGCCAGCAGCTTGGAAGGGTGGTCCTACAATGAGCAGTTCTTC | CASSLEGWSYNEQFF
few | NA | TRBJ2-7 | TRBV7-9 | TGTGCCAGCAGCTCCCGGGACGAGCAGTACTTC | CASSSRDEQYF